This T cell receptor (beta chain) was sequenced during a study of CD8 T cells in Susac syndrome (dated by TCRdb to the late 2010s). For the wider study: Among the sequenced Susac syndrome patients, six had clinically active disease and eight were in clinical remission. At blood withdrawal, Susac syndrome patients were either therapy-naive, taking corticosteroids (in some cases with IVIg as well), or taking IVIg alone. Whether CD8+ T cell activation and differentiation in Susac syndrome was antigen driven was tested using repertoire sequencing. Results and caveats for the whole study, not just this receptor: In patients with Susac syndrome, the CD4+ T cell repertoire showed no detectable clonal expansion. The study acknowledged that relatively few individuals were included in the TCR sequencing and HLA analysis.

RNA was extracted using the RNeasy kit, and roughly 0.5 to 1 microgram was reverse transcribed with random hexamers. The immunoSEQ multiplex PCR assay, which covers 54 Vbeta and 13 Jbeta segments, was used to amplify TCR beta CDR3 regions. PCR amplification bias was corrected using a synthetic template baseline for primer optimization and computational correction. The authors' analysis ran thus. Reads were assigned to V, D and J genes according to IMGT and analyzed in immunoSEQ Analyzer, with only productive sequences retained. Clonality was calculated as one minus the Shannon entropy normalized by log2 of the number of productive unique sequences. Public and private clones were assessed among the 100 most prevalent clones of each patient and control. Susac-specific clones were defined as absent from healthy and MS cohorts, 1052 published viral clones and other ImmuneACCESS disease sequences. TCRdb handled the public reads itself, with Q25 trimming in fastp and clone calling in MiXCR, and kept productive beta chains. For every CDR3 protein sequence, its rows merge into one entry that carries the most common genes and DNA. The V and J calls and clone size are TCRdb's, not the authors'. This sample lists under 200,000 distinct CDR3 sequences; roughly 91% were detected once. The top ten clonotypes cover around 0.085% of the sample.

The germline V gene encodes CDR1 KGHSH and CDR2 LQKENI. V sheds 2 bases and J sheds 0 bases, leaving 10 bases between their ends. Spanning cysteine to phenylalanine, the CDR3 consists of 15 amino acids. Kept here is only the CDR3 DNA, which spans 45 bases and is read in frame from base 1. High-throughput TCR beta sequencing profiled peripheral blood CD8+ and CD4+ T cells from healthy donors, Susac syndrome patients and multiple sclerosis patients. The Susac syndrome patients fulfilled recently defined diagnostic criteria for definite or probable disease. Bulk CD8+ and CD4+ T cells were purified by magnetic negative isolation, while CD8+ TEMRA cells were enriched using FACS. Blood was drawn into EDTA tubes, processed within 24 hours, and PBMCs were isolated by density gradient centrifugation. PBMCs destined for TCR sequencing were cryopreserved in liquid nitrogen and later thawed in a 37 °C water bath. A purity of at least 90% was achieved for sorted or isolated CD4+, CD8+ and CD8+ TEMRA cells.

About this clonotype itself: Its recognized antigen is unknown. Nothing much larger sits one base from this clone, and base qualities are not available.

The rearranged chain carries TRBV18 and TRBJ1-2; the D gene is perhaps TRBD1, on 5 matching bases. This sequence was found in a human donor with Susac syndrome. Sample: CD4+ T cells from PBMCs. The nucleotides are TGTGCCAGCTCACCATCGACAGATTCTAACTATGGCTACACCTTC. Its translation is CASSPSTDSNYGYTF.